The 30 T cell receptor beta chains below all came from one sample that was sequenced in a study of blood T cell repertoires in COVID-19. Using immunoSEQ multiplex PCR, the repertoire was profiled, and TCRdb retains in-frame clones only, with some absent. This sample has about 88,000 clones, with around 90% found just once. The sequenced material came from peripheral blood. All receptors derive from a male donor with acute or convalescent COVID-19.

The V gene is TRBV7-9, the J gene TRBJ2-1, with TRBD2 matching over 7 bases. With V trimmed by 4 bases and J by 4 bases, 10 bases remained unmatched. Germline loops: CDR1 SEHNR, CDR2 FQNEAQ (reference sequence). The CDR3 consists of 16 residues. Here the CDR3 reads CASSSYTGLGYNEQFF. The DNA of the CDR3 is TGTGCCAGCAGCTCCTATACCGGACTAGGGTACAATGAGCAGTTCTTC.

This chain uses TRBV19 with TRBJ1-5; tentatively, D is TRBD1 (6 bases). V lost 6 bases and J lost 7, with 16 bases in between. There are 14 residues in the CDR3. Germline CDR1 and CDR2: LNHDA and SQIVND (reference sequence). CDR3 protein: CASSPGQGQQPQHF. CDR3 DNA: TGTGCCAGTAGCCCGGGACAAGGGCAACAGCCCCAGCATTTT. Full variable domain (outside the CDR3, taken from reference TRBV19 and TRBJ1-5): DGGITQSPKYLFRKEGQNVTLSCEQNLNHDAMYWYRQDPGQGLRLIYYSQIVNDFQKGDIAEGYSVSREKKESFPLTVTSAQKNPTAFYLCASSPGQGQQPQHFGDGTRLSIL.

The rearrangement links TRBV2 to TRBJ1-5, with a weak D call TRBD1 (5 bases). CDR1 is SNHLY and CDR2 is FYNNEI in the germline V gene. V was trimmed by 3 bases and J by 6 bases, leaving 12 bases between them. This CDR3 is built from 14 residues. The CDR3 coding sequence is TGTGCCAGCAGTGAGGGAGGGGTTGGTCAGCCCCAGCATTTT. Its translation: CASSEGGVGQPQHF.

The chain carries TRBV5-4 and TRBJ1-6, with D tentatively TRBD1 (5 bases). Trimming left V 3 bases short and J 9 bases short, with 13 bases between. CDR3 length: 14 residues. Per germline, CDR1 SGHNT and CDR2 YYREEE (reference sequence). CDR3 sequence: CASSWGGEGSPLHF. The CDR3 DNA is TGTGCCAGCAGCTGGGGGGGGGAGGGTTCACCCCTCCACTTT.

V and J are TRBV5-1 and TRBJ2-3, with 9 nucleotides matching TRBD1. Trimming cost V 4 bases and J 4 bases; bases outside gene matches: 4. The CDR3 spans 14 residues. Germline values: CDR1 SGHRS, CDR2 YFSETQ. CDR3 protein: CASSLQGASDTQYF. The CDR3 region has the DNA TGCGCCAGCAGCCTACAGGGGGCGTCAGATACGCAGTATTTT.

The chain has TRBV28 and TRBJ1-5, with D possibly being TRBD1 (5 bases). The length of the CDR3 is 15 residues. CDR1 and CDR2 from the germline V gene are MDHEN and SYDVKM. Between the trimmed V and J ends, which lost 7 bases and 2 bases, there was a span of 15 bases. Here the CDR3 DNA reads TGTGCCAGCACCCCGGGGGACCTGGGCAATCAGCCCCAGCATTTT. It translates to CASTPGDLGNQPQHF. Together with reference TRBV28 and TRBJ1-5, the CDR3 gives the full variable domain: DVKVTQSSRYLVKRTGEKVFLECVQDMDHENMFWYRQDPGLGLRLIYFSYDVKMKEKGDIPEGYSVSREKKERFSLILESASTNQTSMYLCASTPGDLGNQPQHFGDGTRLSIL.

The chain employs TRBV7-3 and TRBJ1-1; 11 nucleotides agree with TRBD1. Germline assignment: CDR1 SGHTA and CDR2 FQGTGA. The CDR3 sequence is 15 residues long. The V gene end was trimmed by 5 bases and the J gene end by 3 bases; junction bases not matched to a gene: 5. The DNA for the CDR3 is TGTGCCAGCAGCCCCCGGGACAGGGGGGACACTGAAGCTTTCTTT. Protein sequence: CASSPRDRGDTEAFF.

The chain links TRBV19 to TRBJ2-1; D call uncertain. The germline V and J ends were trimmed by 0 bases and 7 bases, with 16 bases remaining between them. The CDR3 spans 16 residues. Germline CDR1 LNHDA, CDR2 SQIVND (reference sequence). Written as DNA, the CDR3 is TGTGCCAGTAGTATAGAGGCGGCTCCAAACGTGAATGAGCAGTTCTTC. Its translation is CASSIEAAPNVNEQFF.

This clone was detected only once. This chain uses TRBV28 with TRBJ2-7, with 9 bases aligning to TRBD1. With V trimmed by 6 bases and J by 1 base, 4 bases remained unmatched. CDR1 MDHEN and CDR2 SYDVKM come from the germline V gene. This CDR3 spans 14 amino acids. The CDR3 loop is CASRQGAPSYEQYF. CDR3 nucleotides: TGTGCCAGCAGACAGGGGGCTCCTTCCTACGAGCAGTACTTC.

This clone has a single count. The chain uses TRBV7-2 and TRBJ2-3, with a weak D call TRBD2 (5 bases). The CDR3 consists of 16 residues. Germline values: CDR1 SGHTA, CDR2 FQGNSA. V was clipped by 1 base and J by 0 bases, with 11 bases between them. CDR3 sequence (DNA): TGTGCCAGCAGCTTAGTCGGTCGCGGGAGCACAGATACGCAGTATTTT. It codes for CASSLVGRGSTDTQYF. Full variable domain (missing parts from reference TRBV7-2 and TRBJ2-3): GAGVSQSPSNKVTEKGKDVELRCDPISGHTALYWYRQSLGQGLEFLIYFQGNSAPDKSGLPSDRFSAERTGGSVSTLTIQRTQQEDSAVYLCASSLVGRGSTDTQYFGPGTRLTVL.

This chain links TRBV5-1 with TRBJ2-7; D is perhaps TRBD1 (6 bases). Trimming shortened V by 0 bases and J by 2 bases, and 18 bases separated the two germline ends. The germline CDR1 and CDR2 sequences are SGHRS and YFSETQ. The CDR3 has 17 residues. The CDR3 nucleotides read TGCGCCAGCAGCTTGGCTCCAGGGGCGTCTATCCCCTACGAGCAGTACTTC. It codes for CASSLAPGASIPYEQYF.

The J gene is TRBJ1-3, the V gene TRBV5-1, with D possibly matching TRBD1 (5 bases). Germline V gives CDR1 SGHRS, CDR2 YFSETQ. The CDR3 has 16 amino acids. The germline V and J ends were trimmed by 1 base and 0 bases, with 11 bases remaining between them. CDR3 bases: TGCGCCAGCAGCTTGTCTCGCCAGGGCTCTGGAAACACCATATATTTT. Residues: CASSLSRQGSGNTIYF.

The chain links TRBV6-1 to TRBJ2-3; 15 bases fit TRBD2. Germline V CDR1 and CDR2: MNHNS, SASEGT. This CDR3 spans 17 amino acids. J was trimmed by 3 bases and V by 4 bases; bases with no gene match: 5. CDR3 amino acids: CASSVGTSGGWTDTQYF. CDR3 coding DNA: TGTGCCAGCAGTGTCGGGACTAGCGGGGGGTGGACAGATACGCAGTATTTT.

The rearrangement links TRBV6-5 to TRBJ2-7, with 10 bases that match TRBD1. CDR1 MNHEY and CDR2 SVGAGI come from the germline V gene. Trimming cost V 2 bases and J 6 bases; bases outside gene matches: 4. CDR3 size: 14 residues. The CDR3 reads CASSYIRDRGEQYF. The CDR3 DNA reads TGTGCCAGCAGTTACATCCGGGACAGGGGCGAGCAGTACTTC.

This clone was picked up a small number of times. The V call is TRBV5-1, the J call TRBJ2-7; TRBD2 aligns across 7 bases. The germline gives CDR1 SGHRS, CDR2 YFSETQ. V lost 4 bases to trimming and J lost 5 bases; unmatched junction nucleotides: 15. The CDR3 runs 16 residues. CDR3 sequence reads: CASSRSLGGGIHEQYF. CDR3 nucleotide sequence: TGCGCCAGCAGCCGCTCCCTGGGCGGGGGTATCCACGAGCAGTACTTC.

As DNA, the CDR3 is TGTGCCAGCATTTCCCTCCCGGGGGGGAATGGCTACACCTTC. Encoded protein: CASISLPGGNGYTF. The gene calls are TRBV28 and TRBJ1-2; D is perhaps TRBD1 (5 bases). V was cut by 7 bases and J by 6 bases, with 18 bases left in between. Germline V gene data show CDR1 as MDHEN and CDR2 as SYDVKM. The CDR3 spans 14 residues.

The chain uses TRBV5-1 and TRBJ2-5; perhaps TRBD2 as D (6 bases). V was shortened by 1 base and J by 3 bases, with 10 bases between the two germline ends. The CDR3 runs to 14 residues. Germline assignment: CDR1 SGHRS and CDR2 YFSETQ. The CDR3 region is CASSLNSGEETQYF. The CDR3 nucleotides are TGCGCCAGCAGCTTGAATTCGGGGGAAGAGACCCAGTACTTC.

The gene calls are TRBV7-9 and TRBJ2-1; 8 nucleotides match TRBD2. Losses at the gene ends were 5 bases for V and 4 bases for J; bases not matched to a gene: 13. Per germline, CDR1 SEHNR and CDR2 FQNEAQ (reference sequence). The CDR3 consists of 17 residues. Here the CDR3 reads CASSQPPSGGMYNEQFF. CDR3 in DNA: TGTGCCAGCAGCCAACCCCCAAGCGGGGGTATGTACAATGAGCAGTTCTTC.

This CDR3 is CAWSWGGTSGANVLTF. For the CDR3, the DNA is TGTGCCTGGAGTTGGGGGGGCACCTCTGGGGCCAACGTCCTGACTTTC. The chain links TRBV30 to TRBJ2-6; D is possibly TRBD2 (7 bases). Trimming took off 2 bases at V and 0 bases at J, with 11 bases between the two ends. The CDR3 is 16 residues long. Germline assignment: CDR1 GTSNPN and CDR2 SVGIG (reference sequence).

The V gene is TRBV10-3, the J gene TRBJ1-1; unclear D gene. Germline CDR1 reads ENHRY; CDR2 reads SYGVKD. This CDR3 comprises 16 residues. Trimming removed 4 bases at V and 0 bases at J, with 15 bases between. The CDR3 bases are TGTGCCATCAGTGGGGCGAGAGGTAGCGTGAACACTGAAGCTTTCTTT. Translating it yields CAISGARGSVNTEAFF.

The chain uses TRBV5-6 and TRBJ2-3; D not certain. The CDR3 loop spans 12 amino acids. CDR1 and CDR2 (germline): SGHDT, YYEEEE. Deletions cut 4 bases from V and 4 bases from J, with 7 bases between. The CDR3, as DNA: TGTGCCAGCAGCGAGTCCGCAGATACGCAGTATTTT. Translation gives CASSESADTQYF.

The V call is TRBV2, the J call TRBJ1-1; D is undetermined. V lost 5 bases and J 8 bases, leaving 15 bases between the germline ends. The CDR3 sequence is 13 residues long. Germline CDR1 SNHLY, CDR2 FYNNEI. CDR3: CASSPWSVPEAFF. CDR3 sequence (DNA): TGTGCCAGCAGTCCTTGGTCGGTTCCGGAAGCTTTCTTT.

The V call is TRBV6-5, the J call TRBJ1-6; TRBD1 might be the D (6 bases). Trimming took off 11 bases at V and 5 bases at J, with 13 bases between the two ends. The CDR3 contains 13 residues. Germline CDR1 is MNHEY and CDR2 is SVGAGI. The CDR3 DNA sequence: TGTGCCCGCCCTGGGACAAATAATTCACCCCTCCACTTT. This encodes CARPGTNNSPLHF.

This clone was seen more than once but under ten times. V and J are TRBV9 and TRBJ2-7, with D possibly matching TRBD1 (5 bases). This CDR3 has 15 amino acids. The V end lost 0 bases, the J end lost 5 bases, and 15 bases lay between the germline ends. Germline V CDR1 and CDR2: SGDLS, YYNGEE. The CDR3 protein is CASSVAGQGWNEQYF. CDR3 coding DNA: TGTGCCAGCAGCGTAGCTGGGCAGGGTTGGAACGAGCAGTACTTC.

This chain joins TRBV14 and TRBJ1-3; D is possibly TRBD1 (6 bases). Germline CDR1 is SGHDN and CDR2 is FVKESK. Deletions cut 0 bases from V and 3 bases from J, with 18 bases between. The CDR3 runs 18 residues. CDR3 region: CASSQEPKGGPLGNTIYF. The CDR3 coding sequence is TGTGCCAGCAGCCAAGAACCTAAGGGGGGGCCTCTTGGAAACACCATATATTTT. The full variable domain, its missing parts supplied by reference TRBV14 and TRBJ1-3, is EAGVTQFPSHSVIEKGQTVTLRCDPISGHDNLYWYRRVMGKEIKFLLHFVKESKQDESGMPNNRFLAERTGGTYSTLKVQPAELEDSGVYFCASSQEPKGGPLGNTIYFGEGSWLTVV.

This clone is a singleton in its sample. At one boundary the junction diverges from the germline segment, which might be a read error. The chain combines TRBV6-5 with TRBJ2-7, with D possibly being TRBD2 (5 bases). The CDR3 contains 15 residues. Germline-derived CDR1 and CDR2 are MNHEY and SVGAGI. CDR3 residues: CASSDSTGVRYEQYF. CDR3 coding DNA: TGTGCCAGCAGTGACTCCACCGGGGTTCGGTACGAGCAGTACTTC.

This chain joins TRBV7-8 and TRBJ1-3, with 7 bases aligning to TRBD1. CDR1 SGHVS and CDR2 FQNEAQ come from the germline V gene. The V segment lost 0 bases and the J segment 8 bases; nucleotides outside the gene matches: 7. This CDR3 has 15 residues. CDR3 protein: CASSLADRAVYTIYF. The CDR3, as DNA: TGTGCCAGCAGCTTAGCAGACAGGGCAGTATACACCATATATTTT.

CDR3 bases: TGTGCCAGCAGTTACTCTAAGCAAAGCACAGATACGCAGTATTTT. Its protein is CASSYSKQSTDTQYF. The V gene is TRBV6-5, the J gene TRBJ2-3, with no clear D. This CDR3 contains 15 residues. V lost 0 bases and J 0 bases, leaving 7 bases between the germline ends. From germline, CDR1 is MNHEY and CDR2 SVGAGI.

The V call is TRBV18, the J call TRBJ1-3, with 9 bases identical to TRBD1. The CDR3 contains 15 residues. The germline gives CDR1 KGHSH, CDR2 LQKENI. The J segment lost 8 bases and the V segment lost 4 bases, leaving 9 bases of the junction unmatched. The CDR3 reads CASSQGQGATDTIYF. The CDR3 DNA reads as TGTGCCAGCTCACAGGGACAGGGCGCAACGGACACCATATATTTT.

The J gene is TRBJ2-1, the V gene TRBV11-1; 8 bases agree with TRBD1. This CDR3 has 15 amino acids. With V trimmed by 5 bases and J by 7 bases, 10 bases remained unmatched. Per germline, CDR1 SGHAT and CDR2 FQDESV (reference sequence). In DNA, the CDR3 is TGTGCCAGCAGCGTATGGACAGGGTTCTATAATGAGCAGTTCTTC. Translation: CASSVWTGFYNEQFF.